A single sample is the source of the 14 T cell receptor beta chains below, sequenced in a study of siplizumab effects on memory and regulatory T cells. Clones were read by immunoSEQ multiplex PCR, and TCRdb kept only the in-frame ones, dropping some. Counted here are around 78,000 clones, roughly nine tenths occurring once; the ten biggest clones make up approximately 30%. Material: CD8+ T cells sorted from blood. The receptors stem from a human donor in good health.

The genes are TRBV6-1 and TRBJ2-7; D is uncertain. CDR3 length equals 11 residues. V was shortened by 0 bases and J by 11 bases, with 8 bases between the two germline ends. Germline V gene sequence: CDR1 MNHNS, CDR2 SASEGT. CDR3 in amino acids: CASSEAAWEYF. As DNA, the CDR3 is TGTGCCAGCAGTGAAGCCGCCTGGGAGTACTTC.

CDR3 loop: CASSYSGELYTQYF. As DNA, the CDR3 is TGTGCCAGCAGTTACTCAGGGGAGCTCTATACGCAGTATTTT. This sequence joins TRBV6-5 and TRBJ2-3, with D perhaps matching TRBD1 or TRBD2 (5 bases each). Germline CDR1 reads MNHEY; CDR2 reads SVGAGI. This CDR3 contains 14 residues. The V and J ends lost 0 bases and 7 bases respectively, with 11 bases between them.

This rearrangement joins TRBV7-6 to TRBJ1-4; unclear D gene. This CDR3 comprises 14 residues. Trimming stripped 5 bases from V and 8 bases from J, with 15 bases between. The germline CDR1 and CDR2 sequences are SGHVS and FNYEAQ. The CDR3: CASSPAAAIEKLFF. The CDR3 nucleotides read TGTGCCAGCAGCCCAGCGGCAGCTATCGAAAAACTGTTTTTT.

The chain joins TRBV6-1 to TRBJ1-5; a possible D gene is TRBD1 (6 bases). In germline, CDR1 is MNHNS, CDR2 SASEGT. V was cut by 0 bases and J by 3 bases, with 9 bases left in between. This CDR3 has 15 amino acids. The CDR3 here is CASSEADSINQPQHF. In nucleotides, the CDR3 is TGTGCCAGCAGTGAAGCGGACAGCATCAATCAGCCCCAGCATTTT.

V gene TRBV19 combines with J gene TRBJ2-3; 8 bases are a match to TRBD2. V dropped 0 bases and J dropped 6; count of bases not matched to a gene: 8. The CDR3 is made up of 16 amino acids. Germline CDR1 and CDR2: LNHDA and SQIVND (reference sequence). Here the CDR3 DNA reads TGTGCCAGTAGTATAGAGCAAGCGGGGGTTTCTGATACGCAGTATTTT. This gives the protein CASSIEQAGVSDTQYF.

The V and J genes are TRBV9 and TRBJ2-5, with a possible D match to TRBD1 (6 bases). CDR1 SGDLS and CDR2 YYNGEE come from the germline V gene. V shed 0 bases and J shed 0 bases, with 9 bases lying between them. The CDR3 is 15 amino acids. The CDR3 coding sequence is TGTGCCAGCAGCGTAGGGACAGCTCACCAAGAGACCCAGTACTTC. It is translated as CASSVGTAHQETQYF.

Concerning this clone itself: In the same sample, other DNA sequences code for this CDR3. The CDR3, as DNA: TGTGCCAGCAGCTTGGTGGGCTACGAGCAGTACTTC. It encodes CASSLVGYEQYF. The chain recombines TRBV5-6 with TRBJ2-7; no firm D call. Germline CDR1 and CDR2: SGHDT and YYEEEE. With 0 bases removed from V and 3 bases from J, the gap between germline ends came to 4 bases. This CDR3 is 12 amino acids long.

The J gene is TRBJ1-1, the V gene TRBV6-5; no firm D call. The germline CDR1 and CDR2 sequences are MNHEY and SVGAGI. The ends were cut back, 7 bases at V and 2 bases at J, with 11 bases in the middle. The CDR3 consists of 13 residues. DNA for the CDR3: TGTGCCAGCATGACAACAGTTAACACTGAAGCTTTCTTT. It specifies CASMTTVNTEAFF.

The J gene is TRBJ1-2, the V gene TRBV5-1; D call uncertain. Germline-derived CDR1 and CDR2 are SGHRS and YFSETQ. This CDR3 comprises 13 residues. The germline V and J ends were trimmed by 5 bases and 2 bases, with 10 bases remaining between them. CDR3 amino acids: CASSWGVNYGYTF. The CDR3 coding sequence is TGCGCCAGCAGTTGGGGAGTAAACTATGGCTACACCTTC.

This clone has only a few counts. The chain carries TRBV5-4 and TRBJ1-1; possibly TRBD1 for D (5 bases). V lost 0 bases and J lost 4, with 10 bases in between. Germline values: CDR1 SGHNT, CDR2 YYREEE (reference sequence). The CDR3 sequence is 14 residues long. The CDR3: CASSLGGASTEAFF. The CDR3 DNA reads as TGTGCCAGCAGCTTGGGGGGCGCGTCCACTGAAGCTTTCTTT. Variable domain in full (rest from reference TRBV5-4 and TRBJ1-1): ETGVTQSPTHLIKTRGQQVTLRCSSQSGHNTVSWYQQALGQGPQFIFQYYREEENGRGNFPPRFSGLQFPNYSSELNVNALELDDSALYLCASSLGGASTEAFFGQGTRLTVV.

V usage is TRBV4-2 and J usage is TRBJ1-2; maybe TRBD1 (6 bases). CDR1 is LGHNA and CDR2 is YNFKEQ in the germline V gene. The CDR3 consists of 15 residues. The V and J ends lost 2 bases and 0 bases respectively, with 10 bases between them. Here the CDR3 reads CASSQMTGANYGYTF. CDR3 DNA sequence: TGTGCCAGCAGCCAAATGACAGGTGCTAACTATGGCTACACCTTC.

The V gene is TRBV19, the J gene TRBJ2-7; no reliable D call. Trimming stripped 1 base from V and 6 bases from J, with 10 bases between. The CDR3 consists of 13 residues. Germline lookup yields CDR1 LNHDA and CDR2 SQIVND (reference sequence). CDR3 in DNA: TGTGCCAGTAGTATAGGATCCACAACCGAGCAGTACTTC. It translates to CASSIGSTTEQYF.

This CDR3 reads CASSEQGADYGYTF. CDR3 DNA sequence: TGTGCCAGCAGTGAACAGGGGGCGGACTATGGCTACACCTTC. The V gene is TRBV7-9, the J gene TRBJ1-2, with 9 nucleotides matching TRBD1. CDR1 SEHNR and CDR2 FQNEAQ come from the germline V gene (reference sequence). This CDR3 is 14 amino acids long. V was pared by 6 bases and J by 3 bases, with 5 bases of the junction left unmatched.

The genes are TRBV9 and TRBJ2-2; weak D call: TRBD2 (7 bases). The CDR3 covers 16 residues. V lost 3 bases to trimming and J lost 3 bases, with 15 bases between them. CDR1 and CDR2 (germline): SGDLS, YYNGEE. The CDR3 is CASSGEGGPHTGELFF. Written as DNA, the CDR3 is TGTGCCAGCAGCGGAGAGGGGGGGCCACACACCGGGGAGCTGTTTTTT.